This T cell receptor beta chain was captured by sequencing in a study of cytomegalovirus exposure and HLA in healthy donors. Study-level findings and limits: Across donors, presence/absence analyses took sequencing depth to be roughly uniform.

V dropped 5 bases and J dropped 8 bases, with 21 bases sitting between them. Germline V gives CDR1 MDHEN, CDR2 SYDVKM. There are 15 residues in the CDR3. PCR employed 60 Vbeta and 13 Jbeta primers. This table comes from immunoSEQ multiplex PCR, and its TCRdb copy is limited to in-frame clones, with some not included. In the table there are over 100,000 clones, roughly two thirds of which are singletons. About this clone: No antigen is known for it.

This chain links TRBV28 with TRBJ1-1, with a weak D call TRBD1 (6 bases). Sequencing input: PBMCs. The receptor was derived from a middle-aged man in good health and CMV-seronegative. The CDR3: CASSPGTSLISEAFF. CDR3 sequence (DNA): TGTGCCAGCAGTCCTGGGACATCCCTGATTTCAGAAGCTTTCTTT.